This TCR beta chain was sequenced during a study of cytomegalovirus exposure and HLA in healthy donors (dated by TCRdb to 2015 to 2018). Background for the entire study: An earlier analysis of several hundred of the donors reported about 290 Gb of sequence data and around 110 million unique TCR beta sequences from about 180 million T cells. In addition to the first cohort of approximately 650 subjects, a separate validation cohort of approximately 130 different subjects was used. Of the roughly 420 genotyped donors, less than 85% were placed in the genetic ancestry cluster associated with self-reported Caucasian donors. Genome-wide SNP genotypes for about three fifths of the roughly 700 donors were used in a later genetic analysis, which treated that subset as a discovery cohort. Five DR-DQ haplotypes were treated as single units for association and clustering because of strong linkage in the cohort. To predict cytomegalovirus infection status, the study combined high-throughput TCR immunosequencing, statistical association of individual TCRs with disease status, and machine learning. Approximately 330 gigabases of sequencing data and around 88 million unique TCR sequences made up an early release that covered around 640 HLA-typed donors. Typing coverage differed by locus: A, B, C, DRB1 and DQB1 were typed in roughly 629-640 donors, DQA1 in roughly 510, DPA1 in 600 to 610, and DPB1 in just under 480. The aim of the study was to test whether cataloging public T cell receptors could identify signatures of past pathogen exposure. Every discovery cohort repertoire had been produced on one sequencing platform. The study profiled the T cell repertoires of hundreds of subjects by immunosequencing and related them to cytomegalovirus serostatus. Class I and class II HLA loci were covered by the typing at four-digit resolution. Among about 370 genotyped donors of the cohort, an average of around 240,000 unique TCR beta nucleotide sequences was sequenced per donor, of which roughly 18% were non-productive. An earlier analysis of several hundred of the donors applied high-throughput TCR beta sequencing to assess whether each TCR beta V gene segment acted as functional or pseudogenic. The later analysis used no new phenotypic data to find candidate immune exposures, relying instead on TCR beta sequences and their occurrence across donors. A later analysis re-analyzed previously published TCR beta repertoires from roughly 630 donors and added high-resolution HLA genotyping to study TCR occurrence patterns. Donor age, sex, ethnicity and CMV serostatus were collected together with the repertoire data.

Regarding this clone: Its specific antigen is unknown. The record has no base qualities; no much larger clone is one base away.

What the research found in general, with its limitations: CMV serostatus was the only immune exposure information available for the cohort. In a later analysis, TCR association rates were found to vary across HLA loci, with the most associated TCRs seen for DRB1 alleles and the fewest for HLA-C alleles. A later genetic analysis associated a missense DCLRE1C variant with V-gene and J-gene trimming of TCR beta chains, and an independent cohort replicated the association. Sequencing depth was assumed to be roughly uniform across donors in the presence/absence analyses, though that assumption may not hold. A further reported finding was that TCR beta sequences accurately predicted the HLA-A and HLA-B alleles for most subjects in the first cohort. A later analysis found that most CMV-associated TCR beta chains appeared HLA-restricted, with HLA associations seemingly driven largely by CMV exposure. The 87-base-pair reads could not distinguish some IMGT-functional V segments, including TRBV6-2 and TRBV6-3, so those segments were excluded. Across donors, most TCR sequences were observed very rarely, whereas some public TCRs were present in many individuals. The classifier was reported to diagnose cytomegalovirus status with high specificity and sensitivity in both the original cohort and the validation cohort. Strong co-occurrence of HLA alleles, especially DR and DQ, made assigning TCR associations to individual alleles difficult. Several of the top co-occurrence clusters appeared to be linked to parvovirus B19, influenza, CMV and Epstein-Barr virus, according to a later analysis. Correlated functional status among segregating V segments might reflect linkage disequilibrium, but an unknown experimental factor could not be ruled out. A cluster of highly shared sequence variants was judged likely to be a technical artifact of the sequencing pipeline. The study gave a list of about 160 TCR beta chains associated with cytomegalovirus. According to the authors, the approach could potentially be generalized to other disease states and immunological phenotypes. Only TCR beta chains were sequenced in this cohort, and the absence of alpha or paired-chain data limited detectable features. In a later analysis, some 18,000 TCR beta sequences were associated with specific HLA alleles at a false discovery rate of 0.05. In an earlier analysis of several hundred of the donors, most TCR beta V segments were observed in productive rearrangements about 87% or about 30% of the time, broadly matching IMGT annotations. According to a later genetic analysis, donors in an Asian-associated ancestry cluster had fewer N-insertions in productive TCRs than the roughly 700-donor mean. Because HLA typing was unavailable for some donors at each locus, only the typed subset was used in association tests. Fewer than 20 rarely observed V segments, including chromosome 9 orphons, were excluded from the earlier analysis of several hundred of the donors because counts were too low. Compared with equally common non-associated chains, HLA-associated TCR beta chains in a later analysis were more clonally expanded and had lower generation probabilities. Three of the identified cytomegalovirus-associated TCR beta chains were confirmed in vitro to be specific for cytomegalovirus antigens.

Library prep was done by the immunoSEQ multiplex PCR assay. For the multiplex PCR, a mixture combining 60 forward primers for TCR Vbeta segments and 13 reverse primers for TCR Jbeta segments was used. The CDR3 region of rearranged TCR beta genes was amplified from genomic DNA with a multiplex PCR assay. Amplified TCR beta libraries were sequenced as 87-base-pair reads on the Illumina HiSeq System. Per the original workflow: In a later analysis, some 80 million unique TCR beta chains were counted across the 500 to 700 repertoires, and around 10 million of these chains were shared by at least two donors. To remove PCR and sequencing errors, raw reads were error-corrected and collapsed into unique sequences using a nearest-neighbor algorithm that merged closely related sequences. CDR3 sequences were aligned to IMGT reference sequences to assign V, D and J gene segments. For a sequence to be retained, a match of at least six nucleotides was required to both a V gene segment and a J gene segment. Rearrangements were called productive when the CDR3 lacked stop codons and stayed in frame with V and J; all others were non-productive. Following IMGT convention, CDR3 was defined as the stretch from the second conserved V-encoded cysteine to the conserved J-encoded phenylalanine. The earlier analysis of a few hundred of the donors excluded sequences that lacked an unambiguous match to a single V gene segment. In an earlier analysis of approximately 590 of the donors, V segments were called functional above 56.7% productive rearrangements and were called segregating when the between-donor standard deviation exceeded 5%. A statistical classification framework was developed to diagnose cytomegalovirus status using the catalog of TCR beta chain sequences. A later analysis assigned V and J genes by comparing TCR nucleotide sequences with IMGT/GENE-DB human TR gene sequences. A later analysis assigned CDR3 sequences and most-parsimonious VDJ recombination scenarios with the TCRdist pipeline. In a later analysis, each TCR beta chain was defined by its CDR3 amino acid sequence together with its V-gene family, and reads without a unique V-gene family were excluded. In a later analysis, 550 to 650 highly shared, low-generation-probability nucleotide sequences were removed to address suspected cross-contamination and a sequencing artifact. For each public chain, a later analysis derived a clonal expansion index from normalized ranks of inferred template counts within each repertoire. A later analysis computed generation probabilities with a VDJ recombination model fitted to out-of-frame rearrangements, and checked the results against IGoR. Hypergeometric tests were used in a later analysis to score TCR-TCR, TCR-HLA and TCR-CMV co-occurrence, with a repertoire-size bias correction applied to the TCR pairs. False discovery rates were estimated in a later analysis by permuting HLA or CMV assignments 20 times. A later analysis grouped co-occurring TCRs with DBSCAN, adding TCRdist sequence similarity when clustering within HLA-allele-positive subsets. Repertoires with fewer than 30,000 or more than 120,000 public chains were left out of co-occurrence clustering, as were a few repertoires with anomalous nucleotide sharing. The source is immuneACCESS, and TCRdb retained only in-frame sequences with V and J called. Part of the clones is not carried over; for the studies checked, unresolved V genes explain less than half of this, and the remainder is unexplained. V, J and clone size are those of that table, while D and trimming were read from the DNA. Within this sample are roughly 130,000 clones, with around four fifths of them counted one time only. The ten largest clones capture roughly 5.7% of the sample.

The cohort was made up of 650 to 700 healthy bone marrow donors. Cohort members were all nominally healthy when sampled, although unrecorded immune exposures were likely present. The donor was CMV seronegative and was included in the group of around 320 seronegative cohort members. Every donor gave a peripheral blood sample, and the peripheral blood mononuclear cells from that sample were used for TCR beta sequencing. Genomic DNA was extracted from the blood cell samples with the Qiagen DNeasy Blood Extraction Kit. The CDR3 starts with the cysteine, ends with the phenylalanine, and has 14 residues. Only the CDR3 DNA stays, 42 bases, in frame from base 1. A distance of 13 bases separates the germline ends of V and J, which lose 6 bases and 2 bases respectively. The germline V gene encodes CDR1 MNHEY and CDR2 SMNVEV (reference sequence).

The rearrangement joined TRBV27 to TRBJ1-2; no D gene is confidently identified. The TCR originated in a man aged 25-45 years in good health and CMV-seronegative. The specimen sequenced was PBMCs. The CDR3 loop reads CASSRGLANYGYTF. Read as DNA, the sequence is TGTGCCAGCAGCCGTGGACTGGCAAACTATGGCTACACCTTC.